The entry below gives a single TCR beta chain sequence along with its context. What it binds is unknown. The sample belongs to a study of T cell responses to AZD1222 COVID-19 vaccine. Germline CDR1 LNHDA, CDR2 SQIVND (reference sequence). Trimming cost V 10 bases and J 6 bases, with 20 bases left between them. The CDR3 runs to 14 residues. Study outcomes and limitations: Recipients of AZD1222 seropositive at baseline numbered only five or six. Possibly, clonal diversity was underestimated; donors were largely white British and included more females.

The table came from immunoSEQ multiplex PCR; TCRdb's copy has only in-frame clones and leaves some out. The table records some 110,000 clones, around 89% of them present only once. The chain links TRBV19 to TRBJ2-3, with D perhaps TRBD1 or TRBD2 (5 bases each). Specimen: peripheral blood, collected on day 0 of AZD1222 vaccination. This TCR was recovered from an adult in good health. The CDR3 nucleotides read TGTGCCACCCGGATAGGACACCCGGGGGATACGCAGTATTTT. Protein sequence: CATRIGHPGDTQYF.